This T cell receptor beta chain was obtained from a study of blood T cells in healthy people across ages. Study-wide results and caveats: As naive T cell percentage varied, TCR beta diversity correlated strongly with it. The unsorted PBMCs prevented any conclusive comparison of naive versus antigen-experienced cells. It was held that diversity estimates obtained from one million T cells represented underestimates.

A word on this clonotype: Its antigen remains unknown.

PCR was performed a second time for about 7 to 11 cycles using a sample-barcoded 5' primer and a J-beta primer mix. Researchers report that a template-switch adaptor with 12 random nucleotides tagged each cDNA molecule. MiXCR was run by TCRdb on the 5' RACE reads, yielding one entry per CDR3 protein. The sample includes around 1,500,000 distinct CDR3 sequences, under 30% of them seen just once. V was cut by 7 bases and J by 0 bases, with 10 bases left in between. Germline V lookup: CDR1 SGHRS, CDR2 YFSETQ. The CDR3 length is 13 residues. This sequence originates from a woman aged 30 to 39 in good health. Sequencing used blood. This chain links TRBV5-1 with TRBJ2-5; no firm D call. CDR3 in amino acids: CASGLGNQETQYF. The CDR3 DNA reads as TGCGCCAGCGGGCTAGGAAACCAAGAGACCCAGTACTTC.